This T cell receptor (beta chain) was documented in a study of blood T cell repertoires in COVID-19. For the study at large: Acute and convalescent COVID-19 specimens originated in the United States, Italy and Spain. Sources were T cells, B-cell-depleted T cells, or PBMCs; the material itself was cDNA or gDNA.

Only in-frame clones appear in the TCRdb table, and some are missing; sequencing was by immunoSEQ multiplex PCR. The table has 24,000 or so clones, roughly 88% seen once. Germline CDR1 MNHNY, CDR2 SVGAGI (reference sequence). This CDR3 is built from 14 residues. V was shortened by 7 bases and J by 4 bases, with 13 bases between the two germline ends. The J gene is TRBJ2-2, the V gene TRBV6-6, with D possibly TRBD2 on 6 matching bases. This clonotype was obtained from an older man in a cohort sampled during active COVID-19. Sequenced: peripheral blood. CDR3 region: CASTPRGGTGELFF. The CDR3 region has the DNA TGTGCCAGCACCCCAAGGGGAGGCACCGGGGAGCTGTTTTTT.